The 21 T cell receptor beta chains in this list originate from one sample, sequenced in a study of early T cells in non-severe SARS-CoV-2 infection. In TCRdb, the 5' RACE reads were re-called with MiXCR into one record per CDR3 protein. The table records more than 35,000 distinct CDR3 sequences, around 5.7% of them present only once. The sequencing sample was made of whole blood. The receptors stem from an adult who was a healthcare worker with PCR-confirmed SARS-CoV-2 infection or an uninfected control (not recorded which).

This clonotype has more than one count but fewer than ten. The rearrangement uses TRBV6-5 and TRBJ2-3; D is unresolved. This CDR3 is 18 amino acids long. In germline, CDR1 is MNHEY, CDR2 SVGAGI. The V gene lost 6 bases and the J gene lost 0 bases, with 22 bases spanning the gap. The CDR3 DNA sequence: TGTGCCAGCAGATCATATCCCGGCCGGGCCACTAGCACAGATACGCAGTATTTT. This gives the protein CASRSYPGRATSTDTQYF.

This clonotype was seen a few times. This chain joins TRBV2 and TRBJ2-1; TRBD2 agrees at 7 bases. Germline CDR1 is SNHLY and CDR2 is FYNNEI. The CDR3 consists of 15 residues. V shed 2 bases and J 4 bases; nucleotides not matched to a gene: 5. This chain's CDR3 is CASSERLADYNEQFF. The CDR3 DNA reads as TGTGCCAGCAGTGAAAGGCTAGCGGATTACAATGAGCAGTTCTTC.

In regard to this clonotype: This may come from a read error, since a much larger clone is one base off. The V and J genes are TRBV9 and TRBJ2-6, with 8 nucleotides matching TRBD1. This CDR3 has 19 amino acids. CDR1 and CDR2 from the germline V gene are SGDLS and YYNGEE. V lost 4 bases, J lost 2 bases, and 14 bases stayed unmatched. The CDR3 coding sequence is TGTGCCAGCAGCCCATGGGACAGGAGCTTCGATCCTGGGGCCAACGTCCTGACTTTC. Translating it yields CASSPWDRSFDPGANVLTF.

The chain couples TRBV20-1 to TRBJ2-5; TRBD1 matches at 10 bases. This CDR3 is 15 amino acids long. Trimming removed 6 bases from V and 4 bases from J; junction bases left unmatched: 11. Germline CDR1 DFQATT, CDR2 SNEGSKA (reference sequence). The CDR3 DNA is TGCAGTGCGGCCAAGGGGACAGGGGCCGCAGAGACCCAGTACTTC. This gives the protein CSAAKGTGAAETQYF.

This clonotype was seen more than once but under ten times. The V call is TRBV3-1, the J call TRBJ2-3; 10 bases match TRBD2. The CDR3 runs 16 residues. The germline CDR1 and CDR2 sequences are LGHDT and YNNKEL (reference sequence). The V and J ends lost 3 bases and 2 bases, in that order; junction bases with no gene match: 5. The chain's CDR3 is CASSQHGLADTDTQYF. CDR3 coding DNA: TGTGCCAGCAGCCAGCACGGACTAGCGGACACAGATACGCAGTATTTT.

This clonotype came up many times. The chain links TRBV5-1 to TRBJ2-1, with 10 bases identical to TRBD2. The length of the CDR3 is 15 residues. V lost 6 bases to trimming and J lost 8 bases; unmatched junction nucleotides: 11. From germline, CDR1 is SGHRS and CDR2 YFSETQ. DNA for the CDR3: TGCGCCAGCACCCGGACTAGCGGTACGGTGGATGAGCAGTTCTTC. Protein product: CASTRTSGTVDEQFF.

This clonotype was observed many times. This chain connects TRBV6-6 to TRBJ1-5; D gene unclear. This CDR3 has 11 residues. Germline values: CDR1 MNHNY, CDR2 SVGAGI (reference sequence). V was cut by 6 bases and J by 4 bases, with 4 bases left in between. CDR3 sequence reads: CASSSNQPQHF. CDR3 DNA: TGTGCCAGCAGCTCGAATCAGCCCCAGCATTTT.

At least ten counts were recorded for this clonotype. This chain links TRBV28 with TRBJ2-7; 9 bases map to TRBD1. V dropped 10 bases and J dropped 1; count of bases not matched to a gene: 8. Germline CDR1 and CDR2: MDHEN and SYDVKM. The CDR3 contains 14 residues. The CDR3 loop is CATSRDRASYEQYF. CDR3 bases: TGTGCCACGTCCCGGGACAGGGCGTCCTACGAGCAGTACTTC.

This clonotype showed up just a few times. This chain joins TRBV12-5 and TRBJ2-2, with a tentative D call TRBD2 (6 bases). Between the trimmed V and J ends, which lost 5 bases and 6 bases, there was a span of 13 bases. This CDR3 has 14 amino acids. Germline CDR1 and CDR2: LGHNT and FRNRAP. The CDR3 loop reads CASGQAPGAGELFF. CDR3 nucleotide sequence: TGTGCTAGTGGTCAAGCTCCGGGGGCCGGGGAGCTGTTTTTT.

This clonotype appeared a few times. This chain uses TRBV12-3 or TRBV12-4 with TRBJ2-2; 11 positions agree with TRBD2. After removal of 9 bases from V and 0 bases from J, the junction contained 9 bases not matched to a gene. This CDR3 is built from 17 residues. This chain's CDR3 is CASTSGSTRTNTGELFF. The DNA of the CDR3 is TGTGCCAGTACTAGCGGGAGTACGAGGACGAACACCGGGGAGCTGTTTTTT.

This clonotype was counted between two and nine times. V is TRBV7-6 and J is TRBJ2-1, with 12 bases aligning to TRBD2. J gave up 6 bases and V 0 bases, and 12 bases lay outside the gene matches. The germline CDR1 and CDR2 sequences are SGHVS and FNYEAQ. CDR3 size: 19 residues. The DNA for the CDR3 is TGTGCCAGCAGCTTAGCGTTCTCGCTAGCGGGAGGGCCTGTCAATGAGCAGTTCTTC. Its protein product is CASSLAFSLAGGPVNEQFF.

The table lists this clonotype with many counts. The rearrangement uses TRBV2 and TRBJ2-1, with a tentative D call TRBD2 (5 bases). The CDR3 spans 12 residues. Trimming removed 5 bases from V and 11 bases from J, with 13 bases in between. CDR1 and CDR2 from the germline V gene are SNHLY and FYNNEI. CDR3 residues: CASSPEGGQQFF. The CDR3 DNA follows: TGTGCCAGCAGTCCTGAGGGTGGCCAGCAGTTCTTC.

Points on this clonotype: It may be a read error: a sequence one base away is much more abundant. The V gene is TRBV28, the J gene TRBJ2-5; D perhaps matches TRBD2 (6 bases). Germline CDR1 is MDHEN and CDR2 is SYDVKM. This CDR3 region has 15 residues. The CDR3 is CVSSFPRRGQETQYF. The CDR3 coding sequence is TGTGTCAGCAGTTTTCCGCGGAGGGGCCAAGAGACCCAGTACTTC.

This clonotype was seen repeatedly, ten times or more. The chain has TRBV5-1 and TRBJ2-7, with 12 bases aligning to TRBD2. The CDR3 loop spans 17 amino acids. Germline trimming cut 4 bases from V and 3 bases from J; bases unmatched to any gene: 11. Germline V gives CDR1 SGHRS, CDR2 YFSETQ. The CDR3 protein is CASSSGLAGTSRYEQYF. The CDR3 nucleotides are TGCGCCAGCAGCAGCGGACTAGCGGGAACATCTCGCTACGAGCAGTACTTC.

This clonotype was recorded at least ten times. The V gene is TRBV2, the J gene TRBJ2-7, with TRBD1 matching 8 bases. V dropped 1 base and J dropped 4; count of bases not matched to a gene: 6. Looked up from germline, CDR1 is SNHLY and CDR2 is FYNNEI. CDR3 length equals 15 residues. For the CDR3, the DNA is TGTGCCAGCAGTGAAGGGGCAGGGGGCTGGTACGAGCAGTACTTC. This translates into CASSEGAGGWYEQYF.

This clonotype was recorded many times. The rearrangement uses TRBV28 and TRBJ1-6; the D gene is possibly TRBD1 (6 bases). The CDR3 covers 15 residues. Germline V gene lookup returns CDR1 MDHEN and CDR2 SYDVKM. With 6 bases removed from V and 7 bases from J, the gap between germline ends came to 16 bases. CDR3 region: CASSQRDKLNSPLHF. The CDR3, as DNA: TGTGCCAGCAGCCAAAGGGACAAGTTGAATTCACCCCTCCACTTT.

This clonotype was counted many times. The chain carries TRBV4-1 and TRBJ1-1, with D uncertain. Deletions cut 0 bases from V and 2 bases from J, with 10 bases between. CDR1 MGHRA and CDR2 YSYEKL come from the germline V gene. The CDR3 totals 15 residues. As DNA, the CDR3 is TGCGCCAGCAGCCAAGAATGGCGGGAAAACACTGAAGCTTTCTTT. As protein: CASSQEWRENTEAFF.

This clonotype was seen repeatedly, ten times or more. The chain couples TRBV11-1 to TRBJ2-1, with TRBD2 matching over 15 bases. This CDR3 has 17 residues. Germline CDR1 SGHAT, CDR2 FQDESV (reference sequence). Unmatched junction bases numbered 10, after V lost 5 bases and J lost 8 bases. The chain's CDR3 is CASSGRTSGRAGDEQFF. The CDR3 DNA is TGTGCCAGCAGCGGAAGGACTAGCGGGAGGGCCGGCGATGAGCAGTTCTTC.

This clonotype was seen repeatedly, ten times or more. The chain is built from TRBV2 and TRBJ2-3; D ambiguous. Trimming shortened V by 8 bases and J by 5 bases, and 2 bases separated the two germline ends. From germline, CDR1 is SNHLY and CDR2 FYNNEI. This CDR3 is built from 9 residues. In nucleotides, the CDR3 is TGTGCCAGCGGAGATACGCAGTATTTT. Its translation is CASGDTQYF. The full variable domain, with the rest looked up from reference TRBV2 and TRBJ2-3, is EPEVTQTPSHQVTQMGQEVILRCVPISNHLYFYWYRQILGQKVEFLVSFYNNEISEKSEIFDDQFSVERPDGSNFTLKIRSTKLEDSAMYFCASGDTQYFGPGTRLTVL.

This clonotype was picked up many times. The chain links TRBV12-3 or TRBV12-4 to TRBJ2-3, with TRBD2 matching 11 bases. Losses at the gene ends were 7 bases for V and 6 bases for J; bases not matched to a gene: 9. The CDR3 runs 15 residues. The CDR3 reads CASTFSGRASDTQYF. The CDR3 DNA sequence: TGTGCCAGCACCTTTAGCGGGAGGGCCTCCGATACGCAGTATTTT.

Many counts were recorded for this clonotype. The chain joins TRBV6-6 to TRBJ1-4, with D possibly matching TRBD1 (5 bases). This CDR3 spans 14 amino acids. V lost 6 bases and J lost 8, with 16 bases in between. Germline V gene lookup returns CDR1 MNHNY and CDR2 SVGAGI (reference sequence). CDR3 sequence reads: CASSLGVEGEKLFF. In nucleotides, the CDR3 is TGTGCCAGCAGCCTTGGCGTGGAGGGGGAAAAACTGTTTTTT.